The present entry profiles one T cell receptor beta chain with its context. There are a few counts of this clonotype. Its cognate antigen has yet to be identified. Per-base qualities were not stored, and no clone one base away is much larger. Libraries were built with multiplex PCR. Sequenced using an Illumina HiSeq 4000. iRepertoire HTBI primers and Arm-PCR amplification of CDR3 regions were used to construct TCR beta libraries. Gel purification was performed on PCR products prior to sequencing. The original methods were these. Gene usage analysis of CDR3 amino acid clonotypes relied on the approximately 60 TRBV and fewer than 15 TRBJ segments identified across samples. COPE and FqMerger were used to merge the filtered high-quality paired reads into contigs. BLAST was used to align contigs to IMGT TRBV, TRBD and TRBJ reference genes, and CDR3 was defined according to IMGT. Any clonotype with a frequency above 0.1% was classified as a highly expanded clone. Repertoire diversity was measured by Shannon entropy, and V-J evenness by the Gini coefficient. A clonotype was considered public if more than one individual shared it. TCRdb reprocessed the public reads (quality trimming at Q25 with fastp, clone calling with MiXCR) and kept in-frame beta chains. One record per CDR3 amino acid sequence lists the most common genes and DNA. What appears here as the V and J calls and clone size reflects TCRdb's work, not the paper's. The sample includes fewer than 400,000 distinct CDR3 sequences, with 20% observed a single time. The top ten constitute 20% to 25% of the sample.

The data were obtained in a study of regulatory T cells in long-lasting Graves disease (dated by TCRdb to about 2021). With respect to the entire study: Persistent Graves' disease was defined as persistently positive TSH receptor autoantibodies together with antithyroid drug treatment for over 5 years. A total of about 33 samples underwent TCR sequencing: about 13 from persistent and roughly 20 from newly diagnosed Graves' disease patients. Patients with persistent Graves' disease were compared with patients with newly diagnosed Graves' disease using TCR sequencing and RNA sequencing of peripheral blood. The study was registered as a clinical trial and conducted in China. In the clinical cohort, patients with persistent Graves' disease had used antithyroid drugs for an average of around 10 years.

The time point tag for this specimen amounts to: persistent/refractory GD, antithyroid drugs over 5 years with positive TRAb. RNA was extracted from PBMCs in TRIzol for both TCR sequencing and RNA sequencing. Graves' disease was diagnosed according to American Thyroid Association guidelines. Patients were recruited from an endocrinology department in Xi'an, China. Each patient gave approximately 9.7 milliliters of peripheral blood, collected in an EDTA anticoagulant tube. Ficoll Paque Plus density gradient separation was used to isolate PBMCs, and no further T cell sorting was performed. An Agilent 2100 Bioanalyzer and agarose gel were used to assess RNA quality, and a NanoDrop 2000 was used to measure RNA concentration. On the study overall, not on this receptor specifically: The study examined only peripheral blood because the primary lesion, thyroid tissue, could not be accessed. Persistent Graves' disease patients showed lower TCR Shannon entropy and fewer highly expanded clones than newly diagnosed patients, suggesting clonal expansion. More public clonotypes were shared among persistent patients (roughly 2,700) than among newly diagnosed patients (roughly 1,000). Preferential use of TRBV28, TRBJ1-2 and TRBJ2-5 was observed in persistent disease, whereas TRBV20-1 and TRBJ2-1 were favored in newly diagnosed disease. The authors noted that the small sample size was a limitation that may lower accuracy. Sequencing and analysis were restricted to the TCR beta chain.

V loses 2 bases, J loses 3 bases, and the germline ends lie 4 bases apart. Taken from the germline V gene, the CDR1 and CDR2 loops are SNHLY and FYNNEI. From cysteine to phenylalanine, the CDR3 is 12 amino acids long. CDR3 DNA only is kept here, 36 bases in frame from base 1. The sequencing here drew on peripheral blood mononuclear cells (PBMCs), taken when the disease was refractory, from a patient treated with antithyroid drugs. This clonotype originated in a female donor with Graves disease. The chain is made from TRBV2 and TRBJ1-1; the D gene assignment is ambiguous. CDR3 protein: CASSEQYTEAFF. The DNA is as follows: TGTGCCAGCAGTGAACAGTACACTGAAGCTTTCTTT.